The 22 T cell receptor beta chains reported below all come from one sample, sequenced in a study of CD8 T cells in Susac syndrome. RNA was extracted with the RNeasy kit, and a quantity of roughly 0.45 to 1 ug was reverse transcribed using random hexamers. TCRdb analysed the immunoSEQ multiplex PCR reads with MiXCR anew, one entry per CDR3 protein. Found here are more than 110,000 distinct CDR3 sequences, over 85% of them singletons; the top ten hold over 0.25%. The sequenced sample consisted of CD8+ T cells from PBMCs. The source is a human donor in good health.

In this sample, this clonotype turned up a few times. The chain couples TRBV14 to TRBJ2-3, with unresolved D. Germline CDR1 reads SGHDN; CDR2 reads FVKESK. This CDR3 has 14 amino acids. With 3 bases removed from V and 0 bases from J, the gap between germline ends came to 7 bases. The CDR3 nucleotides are TGTGCCAGCAGCCAGGATTCTAGCACAGATACGCAGTATTTT. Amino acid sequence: CASSQDSSTDTQYF.

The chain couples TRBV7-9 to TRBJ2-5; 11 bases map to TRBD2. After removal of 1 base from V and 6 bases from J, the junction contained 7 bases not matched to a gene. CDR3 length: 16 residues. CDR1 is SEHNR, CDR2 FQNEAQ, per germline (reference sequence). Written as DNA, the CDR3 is TGTGCCAGCAGCTTAGGACTAGCGGGAATCTTAAAGACCCAGTACTTC. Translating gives CASSLGLAGILKTQYF.

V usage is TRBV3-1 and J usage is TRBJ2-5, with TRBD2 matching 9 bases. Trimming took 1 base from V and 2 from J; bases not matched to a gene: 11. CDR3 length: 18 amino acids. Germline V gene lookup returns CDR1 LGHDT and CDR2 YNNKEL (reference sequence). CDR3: CASSQGTGVAGAQETQYF. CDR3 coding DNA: TGTGCCAGCAGCCAAGGTACGGGGGTAGCGGGGGCGCAAGAGACCCAGTACTTC.

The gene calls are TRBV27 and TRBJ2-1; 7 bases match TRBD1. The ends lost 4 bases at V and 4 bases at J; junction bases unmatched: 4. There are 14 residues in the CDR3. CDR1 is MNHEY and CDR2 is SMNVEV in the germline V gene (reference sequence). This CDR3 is CASSYGTAYNEQFF. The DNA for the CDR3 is TGTGCCAGCAGTTACGGGACAGCGTACAATGAGCAGTTCTTC.

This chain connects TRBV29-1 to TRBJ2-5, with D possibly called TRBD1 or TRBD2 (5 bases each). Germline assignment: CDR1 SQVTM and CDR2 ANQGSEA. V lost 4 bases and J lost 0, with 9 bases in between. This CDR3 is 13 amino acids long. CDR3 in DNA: TGCAGCGTTGTTGGGGGTTACCAAGAGACCCAGTACTTC. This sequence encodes CSVVGGYQETQYF.

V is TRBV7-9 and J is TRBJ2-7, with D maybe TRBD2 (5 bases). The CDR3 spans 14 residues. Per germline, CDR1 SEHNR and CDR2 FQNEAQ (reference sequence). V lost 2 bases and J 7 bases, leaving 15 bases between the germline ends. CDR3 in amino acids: CASSLLAGGLEQYF. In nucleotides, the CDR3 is TGTGCCAGCAGCTTACTGGCGGGCGGCCTGGAGCAGTACTTC.

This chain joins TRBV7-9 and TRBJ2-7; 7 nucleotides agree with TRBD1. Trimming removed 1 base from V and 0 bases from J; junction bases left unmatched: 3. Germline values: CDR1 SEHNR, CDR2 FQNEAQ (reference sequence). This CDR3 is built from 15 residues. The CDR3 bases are TGTGCCAGCAGCTTAGACAGGGGAAGCTCCTACGAGCAGTACTTC. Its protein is CASSLDRGSSYEQYF.

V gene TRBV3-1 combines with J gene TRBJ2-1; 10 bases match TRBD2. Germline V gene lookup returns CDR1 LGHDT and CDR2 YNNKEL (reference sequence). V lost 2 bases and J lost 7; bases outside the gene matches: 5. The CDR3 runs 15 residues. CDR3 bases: TGTGCCAGCAGCCAAACTAGCGGGATTGTAAATGAGCAGTTCTTC. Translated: CASSQTSGIVNEQFF.

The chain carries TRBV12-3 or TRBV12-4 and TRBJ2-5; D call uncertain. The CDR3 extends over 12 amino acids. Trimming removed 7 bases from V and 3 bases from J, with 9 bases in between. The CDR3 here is CASMGLKETQYF. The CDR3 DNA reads TGTGCCAGCATGGGTTTGAAAGAGACCCAGTACTTC.

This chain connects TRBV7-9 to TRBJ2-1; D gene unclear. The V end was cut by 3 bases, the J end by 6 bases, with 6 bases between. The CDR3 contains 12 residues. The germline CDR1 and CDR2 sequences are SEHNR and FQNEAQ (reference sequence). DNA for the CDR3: TGTGCCAGCAGCTTCGACCCCAATGAGCAGTTCTTC. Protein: CASSFDPNEQFF.

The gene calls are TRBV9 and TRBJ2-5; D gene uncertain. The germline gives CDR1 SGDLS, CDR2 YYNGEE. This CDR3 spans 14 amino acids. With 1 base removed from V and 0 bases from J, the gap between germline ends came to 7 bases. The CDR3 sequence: CASSVSGDQETQYF. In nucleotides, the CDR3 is TGTGCCAGCAGCGTAAGTGGGGACCAAGAGACCCAGTACTTC.

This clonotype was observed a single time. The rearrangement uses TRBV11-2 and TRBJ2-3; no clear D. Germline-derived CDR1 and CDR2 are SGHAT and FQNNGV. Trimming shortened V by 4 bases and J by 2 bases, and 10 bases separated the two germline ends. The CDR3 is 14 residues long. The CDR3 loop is CASSSIWPTDTQYF. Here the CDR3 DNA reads TGTGCCAGCAGCTCGATATGGCCCACAGATACGCAGTATTTT. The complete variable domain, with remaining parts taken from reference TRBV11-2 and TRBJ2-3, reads EAGVAQSPRYKIIEKRQSVAFWCNPISGHATLYWYQQILGQGPKLLIQFQNNGVVDDSQLPKDRFSAERLKGVDSTLKIQPAKLEDSAVYLCASSSIWPTDTQYFGPGTRLTVL.

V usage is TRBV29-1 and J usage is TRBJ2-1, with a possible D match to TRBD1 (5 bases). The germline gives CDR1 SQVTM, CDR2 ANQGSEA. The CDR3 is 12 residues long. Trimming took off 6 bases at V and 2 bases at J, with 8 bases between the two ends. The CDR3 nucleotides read TGCAGCGTCCGGACACCCTACAATGAGCAGTTCTTC. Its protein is CSVRTPYNEQFF.

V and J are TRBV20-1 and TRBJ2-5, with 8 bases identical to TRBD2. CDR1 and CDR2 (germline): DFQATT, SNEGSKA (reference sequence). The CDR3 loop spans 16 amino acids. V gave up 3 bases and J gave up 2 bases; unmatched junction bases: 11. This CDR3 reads CSARGLEFGLQETQYF. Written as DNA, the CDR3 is TGCAGTGCTAGGGGACTAGAGTTCGGATTGCAAGAGACCCAGTACTTC.

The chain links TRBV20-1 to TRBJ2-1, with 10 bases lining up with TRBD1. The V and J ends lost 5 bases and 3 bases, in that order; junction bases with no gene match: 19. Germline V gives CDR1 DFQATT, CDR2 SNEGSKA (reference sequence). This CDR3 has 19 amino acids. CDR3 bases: TGCAGTGCTGGCCGAGGGGGGACAGGGGAACTACTCGGCTACAATGAGCAGTTCTTC. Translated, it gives CSAGRGGTGELLGYNEQFF.

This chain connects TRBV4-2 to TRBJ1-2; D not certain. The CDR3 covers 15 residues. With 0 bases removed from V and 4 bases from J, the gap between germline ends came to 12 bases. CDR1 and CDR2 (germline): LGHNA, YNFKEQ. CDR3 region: CASSQEPGGGYGYTF. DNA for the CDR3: TGTGCCAGCAGCCAAGAACCGGGAGGAGGCTATGGCTACACCTTC.

The chain's CDR3 is CSARDPTSVAYEQYF. The CDR3 DNA is TGCAGTGCTAGAGACCCGACTAGCGTAGCCTACGAGCAGTACTTC. This chain connects TRBV20-1 to TRBJ2-7; the match to TRBD2 covers 8 bases. Per germline, CDR1 DFQATT and CDR2 SNEGSKA (reference sequence). This CDR3 contains 15 residues. V was pared by 0 bases and J by 2 bases, with 6 bases of the junction left unmatched.

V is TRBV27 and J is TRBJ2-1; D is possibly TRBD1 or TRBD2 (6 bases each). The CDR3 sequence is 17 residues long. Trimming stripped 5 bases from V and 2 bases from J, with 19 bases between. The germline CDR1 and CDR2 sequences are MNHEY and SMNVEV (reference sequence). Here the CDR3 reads CASSTAGLGGAYNEQFF. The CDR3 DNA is TGTGCCAGCAGTACGGCGGGGTTGGGGGGCGCCTACAATGAGCAGTTCTTC.

CDR3 loop: CSAQGWGPYNEQFF. CDR3 DNA: TGCAGTGCCCAAGGGTGGGGTCCCTACAATGAGCAGTTCTTC. The chain has TRBV20-1 and TRBJ2-1; D remains ambiguous. Germline V gives CDR1 DFQATT, CDR2 SNEGSKA (reference sequence). This CDR3 comprises 14 residues. The germline V and J ends were trimmed by 6 bases and 2 bases, with 14 bases remaining between them.

The CDR3 sequence is CASSGVGRDEQFF. The CDR3 bases are TGTGCCAGCAGTGGGGTAGGGAGGGATGAGCAGTTCTTC. The genes are TRBV2 and TRBJ2-1, with 7 bases matching TRBD2. CDR3 length equals 13 residues. Germline V lookup: CDR1 SNHLY, CDR2 FYNNEI. V lost 4 bases, J lost 8 bases, and 5 bases stayed unmatched.

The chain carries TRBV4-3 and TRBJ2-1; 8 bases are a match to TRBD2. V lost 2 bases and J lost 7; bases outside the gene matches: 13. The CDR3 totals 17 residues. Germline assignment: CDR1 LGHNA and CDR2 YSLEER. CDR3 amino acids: CASSQHQGLGDYNEQFF. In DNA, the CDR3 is TGCGCCAGCAGCCAACACCAGGGACTAGGGGATTATAATGAGCAGTTCTTC.

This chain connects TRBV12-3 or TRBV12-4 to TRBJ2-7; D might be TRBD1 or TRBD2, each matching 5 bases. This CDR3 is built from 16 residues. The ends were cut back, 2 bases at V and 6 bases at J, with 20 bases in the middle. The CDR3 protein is CASSLQGWGSFGEQYF. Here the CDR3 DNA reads TGTGCCAGCAGTTTACAGGGCTGGGGGAGTTTTGGCGAGCAGTACTTC.